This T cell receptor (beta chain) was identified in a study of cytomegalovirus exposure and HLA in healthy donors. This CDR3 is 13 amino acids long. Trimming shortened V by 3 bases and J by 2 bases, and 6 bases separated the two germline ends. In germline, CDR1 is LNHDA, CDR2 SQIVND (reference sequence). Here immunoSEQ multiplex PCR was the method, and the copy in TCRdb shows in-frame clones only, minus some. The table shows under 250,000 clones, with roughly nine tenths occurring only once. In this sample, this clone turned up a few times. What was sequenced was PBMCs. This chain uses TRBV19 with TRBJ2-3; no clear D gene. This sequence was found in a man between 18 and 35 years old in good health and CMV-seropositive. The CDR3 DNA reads TGTGCCAGTAGTATCCGGACCACAGATACGCAGTATTTT. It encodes CASSIRTTDTQYF.